This T cell receptor beta chain was recorded in a study of shared clonotypes between healthy human individuals. Regarding the study as a whole: Sample collection involved blood only; tissue repertoires are likely different.

For this clone: Its matching antigen is unknown.

CDR1 and CDR2 from the germline V gene are MDHEN and SYDVKM. CDR3 length: 13 residues. Trimming removed 2 bases from V and 0 bases from J, with 4 bases in between. Original processing methods: ImmunoSEQ supplied junction-only sequences lacking quality scores, so filtering was different. Profiling relied on immunoSEQ multiplex PCR, and the TCRdb table lists in-frame clones only, not all of them. Clonal size and the V and J genes are those of that table, whereas D and trimming came from the DNA. Among roughly 490,000 clones, 75% to 85% were seen once, and the ten largest hold 10% to 15%. All donors qualified as healthy HIV-negative adults and had experienced no recent acute infections or vaccinations.

This chain joins TRBV28 and TRBJ1-1; D uncertain. Sequenced input: PBMCs. This sequence was found in a woman between 40 and 50 years old in good health. Some clones in this sample may be carry-over from other donors' samples. In DNA form, the CDR3 reads TGTGCCAGCAGTTTAGTGCTGAACACTGAAGCTTTCTTT. Protein product: CASSLVLNTEAFF.